The source of this T cell receptor (beta chain) is a study of shared clonotypes between healthy human individuals. Study-level background: Each donor's CD8 memory used one plate, CD8 naive two, each CD4 subset three.

General observations from the study: Though the depth was large, rarefaction showed that sorted-subset sequencing was incomplete. Memory subsets had estimated richness that was generally smaller than that of naive subsets.

The CDR3 spans 14 residues. Germline V gives CDR1 MNHEY, CDR2 SMNVEV (reference sequence). J gave up 3 bases and V 3 bases, and 5 bases lay outside the gene matches. The table lists this clone with a count of one. Antigen unknown. Measured with immunoSEQ multiplex PCR; TCRdb has only the in-frame clones, and not every one. The data contain some 740,000 clones, nearly 95% of them singletons. Naive-designated CD8 cells lacked CD45RO, were positively enriched for CCR7, and omitted terminally differentiated effector memory CD45RA+ cells. This chain uses TRBV27 with TRBJ2-7; 7 nucleotides line up with TRBD1. The sequenced sample consisted of naive CD8+ T cells sorted from blood. The sequence derives from a man in his thirties or forties in good health. CDR3: CASSFLGQVYEQYF. In DNA form, the CDR3 reads TGTGCCAGCAGTTTTCTCGGACAGGTCTACGAGCAGTACTTC.